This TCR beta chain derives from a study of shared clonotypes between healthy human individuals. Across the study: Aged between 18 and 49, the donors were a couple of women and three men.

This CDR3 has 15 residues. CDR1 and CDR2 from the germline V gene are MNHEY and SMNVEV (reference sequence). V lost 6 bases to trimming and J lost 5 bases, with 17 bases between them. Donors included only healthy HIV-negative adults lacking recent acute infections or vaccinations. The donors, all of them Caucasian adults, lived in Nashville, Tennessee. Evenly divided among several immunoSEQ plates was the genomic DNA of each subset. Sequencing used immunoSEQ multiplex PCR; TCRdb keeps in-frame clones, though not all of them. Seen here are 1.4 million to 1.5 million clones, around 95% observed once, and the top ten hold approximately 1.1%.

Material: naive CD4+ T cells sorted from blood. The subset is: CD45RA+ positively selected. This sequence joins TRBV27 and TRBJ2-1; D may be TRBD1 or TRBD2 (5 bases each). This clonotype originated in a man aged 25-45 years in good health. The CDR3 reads CASRRGVTGNNEQFF. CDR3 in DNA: TGTGCCAGCAGACGAGGGGTTACGGGGAACAATGAGCAGTTCTTC.